In this sample, the clone carrying this T cell receptor (beta chain) turned up a few times. This entry is derived from a study of human T cells and chemical hapten exposure. Time point noted: patch test 3, about 24 weeks after DPC sensitization. Noted treatment: therapeutic diphenylcyclopropenone sensitization with weekly scalp DPC. The length of the CDR3 is 14 residues. V was clipped by 3 bases and J by 4 bases, with 10 bases between them. Germline CDR1 and CDR2: LNHDA and SQIVND (reference sequence). A single record per CDR3 protein comes from TCRdb applying MiXCR to the RACE reads. The sample contains 150,000 to 200,000 distinct CDR3 sequences, 25% to 35% of which appear only once.

Sequencing used whole blood, obtained in connection with sensitization to the hapten diphenylcyclopropenone (DPC). The sequence was obtained from a woman aged 18-29 years with alopecia areata. Some clones in this sample may be carry-over from other donors' samples. The chain employs TRBV19 and TRBJ1-5, with TRBD1 as a possible D gene (6 bases). The CDR3 DNA reads as TGTGCCAGTAGTATCCTAGACAGGAATCAGCCCCAGCATTTT. This codes for CASSILDRNQPQHF. The whole variable domain, remainder taken from reference TRBV19 and TRBJ1-5, is DGGITQSPKYLFRKEGQNVTLSCEQNLNHDAMYWYRQDPGQGLRLIYYSQIVNDFQKGDIAEGYSVSREKKESFPLTVTSAQKNPTAFYLCASSILDRNQPQHFGDGTRLSIL.